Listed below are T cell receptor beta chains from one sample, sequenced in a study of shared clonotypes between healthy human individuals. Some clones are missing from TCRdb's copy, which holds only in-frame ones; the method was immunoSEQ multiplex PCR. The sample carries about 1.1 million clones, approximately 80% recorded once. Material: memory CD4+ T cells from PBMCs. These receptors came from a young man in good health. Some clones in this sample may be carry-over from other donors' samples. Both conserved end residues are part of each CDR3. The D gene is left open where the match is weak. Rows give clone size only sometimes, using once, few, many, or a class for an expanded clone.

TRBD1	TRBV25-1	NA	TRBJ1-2	CASTGTGKGYTF	TGTGCCAGCACCGGGACAGGGAAGGGCTACACCTTC
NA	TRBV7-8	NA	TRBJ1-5	CASSPRVGNNQPQHF	TGTGCCAGCAGCCCGCGGGTGGGAAACAATCAGCCCCAGCATTTT
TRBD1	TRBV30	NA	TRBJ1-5	CAWTNGQASNQPQHF	TGTGCCTGGACCAATGGACAGGCCAGCAATCAGCCCCAGCATTTT
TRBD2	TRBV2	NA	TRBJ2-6	CASSYSGRGSGANVLTF	TGTGCCAGCAGTTATAGCGGGAGAGGCTCTGGGGCCAACGTCCTGACTTTC
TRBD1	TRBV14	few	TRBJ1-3	CASSPYPQGPGNTIYF	TGTGCCAGCAGCCCGTACCCACAGGGGCCTGGAAACACCATATATTTT
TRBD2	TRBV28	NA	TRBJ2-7	CASRPAGGGYEQYF	TGTGCCAGCAGACCCGCGGGGGGGGGCTACGAGCAGTACTTC
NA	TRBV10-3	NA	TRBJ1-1	CASGAGRNEAFF	TGTGCCAGCGGCGCAGGGAGGAATGAAGCTTTCTTT
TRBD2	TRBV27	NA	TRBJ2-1	CASTLRLAGTLRDEQFF	TGTGCCAGCACCCTGAGACTAGCGGGAACCCTGAGGGATGAGCAGTTCTTC
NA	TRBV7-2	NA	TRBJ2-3	CASSWLGEKTQYF	TGTGCCAGCAGCTGGTTGGGGGAGAAAACGCAGTATTTT
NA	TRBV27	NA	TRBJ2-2	CASSLSRYTGELFF	TGTGCCAGCAGTTTATCCCGCTACACCGGGGAGCTGTTTTTT
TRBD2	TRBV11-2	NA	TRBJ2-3	CASSPKRGGIADTQYF	TGTGCCAGCAGCCCAAAACGGGGGGGAATAGCAGATACGCAGTATTTT
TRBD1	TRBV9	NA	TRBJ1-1	CASSQQGTTEAFF	TGTGCCAGCAGCCAACAGGGGACTACTGAAGCTTTCTTT
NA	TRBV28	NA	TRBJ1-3	CASSPNWGVFSGNTIYF	TGTGCCAGCAGCCCAAATTGGGGGGTCTTCTCTGGAAACACCATATATTTT
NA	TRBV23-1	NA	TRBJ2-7	CASSQSPGSSYEQYF	TGCGCCAGCAGTCAATCGCCCGGTTCTTCCTACGAGCAGTACTTC
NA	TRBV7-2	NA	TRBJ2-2	CASSFSGNTGELFF	TGTGCCAGCAGCTTTAGCGGGAACACCGGGGAGCTGTTTTTT
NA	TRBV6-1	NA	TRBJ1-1	CASSAAAAPGTEAFF	TGTGCCAGCAGTGCCGCCGCGGCCCCGGGAACTGAAGCTTTCTTT
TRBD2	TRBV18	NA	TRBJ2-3	CASSPESGLAGGTQYF	TGTGCCAGCTCACCCGAAAGTGGTCTAGCGGGAGGTACGCAGTATTTT
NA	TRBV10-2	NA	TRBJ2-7	CASSARRLGYEQYF	TGCGCCAGCAGTGCTCGGCGCCTGGGCTACGAGCAGTACTTC
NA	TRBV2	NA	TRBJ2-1	CASSERSNEQFF	TGTGCCAGCAGTGAACGGTCGAATGAGCAGTTCTTC
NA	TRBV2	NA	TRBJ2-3	CATQRGDRATDTQYF	TGTGCCACCCAGCGGGGAGACAGGGCCACAGATACGCAGTATTTT
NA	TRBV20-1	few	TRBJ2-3	CSASTGDTQYF	TGCAGTGCTTCCACGGGGGATACGCAGTATTTT
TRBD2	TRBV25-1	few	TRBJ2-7	CASAPSLAGVHEQYF	TGTGCCAGCGCACCCTCACTAGCGGGAGTTCACGAGCAGTACTTC
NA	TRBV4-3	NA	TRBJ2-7	CASSPSAGTRQPYEQYF	TGCGCCAGCAGCCCGTCCGCCGGGACCCGCCAGCCCTACGAGCAGTACTTC
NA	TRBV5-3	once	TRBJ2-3	CARSFRAGTDTQYF	TGTGCCAGAAGCTTCAGGGCTGGCACAGATACGCAGTATTTT
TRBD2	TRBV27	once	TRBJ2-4	CASMPFFTRGGRYIQYF	TGTGCCAGCATGCCGTTTTTTACTCGGGGCGGGAGGTACATTCAGTACTTC
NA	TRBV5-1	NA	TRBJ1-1	CASSLLGLMNTEAFF	TGCGCCAGCAGCTTGTTAGGACTTATGAACACTGAAGCTTTCTTT
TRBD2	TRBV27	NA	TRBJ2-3	CASKGLAGVDTQYF	TGTGCCAGCAAAGGACTAGCGGGAGTAGATACGCAGTATTTT
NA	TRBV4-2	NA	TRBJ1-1	CASSRGGTEAFF	TGTGCCAGCAGCCGGGGGGGGACTGAAGCTTTCTTT
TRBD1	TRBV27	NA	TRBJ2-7	CASSSPGRTGGHEQYF	TGTGCCAGCAGTTCTCCCGGTCGGACAGGGGGCCACGAGCAGTACTTC
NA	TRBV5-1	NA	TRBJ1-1	CASSLMEETGEAFF	TGCGCCAGCAGCTTAATGGAGGAGACGGGGGAAGCTTTCTTT
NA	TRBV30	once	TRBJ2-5	CAWRQGSIETQYF	TGTGCCTGGAGACAGGGTTCTATTGAGACCCAGTACTTC
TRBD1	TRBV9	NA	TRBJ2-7	CASTPGQGFYEQYF	TGTGCCAGCACCCCGGGACAGGGTTTTTACGAGCAGTACTTC
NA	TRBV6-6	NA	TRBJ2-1	CASRNNSPQFF	TGTGCCAGCAGAAACAACAGCCCACAGTTCTTC
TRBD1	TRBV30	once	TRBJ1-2	CAWTGTGVYGDYGYTF	TGTGCCTGGACCGGGACAGGGGTGTATGGTGACTATGGCTACACCTTC
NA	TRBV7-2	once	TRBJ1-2	CASSPDGSNYGYTF	TGTGCCAGCAGCCCTGACGGATCTAACTATGGCTACACCTTC
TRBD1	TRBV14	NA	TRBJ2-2	CASSDRVLLNTGELFF	TGTGCCAGCAGCGACAGGGTTTTACTGAACACCGGGGAGCTGTTTTTT
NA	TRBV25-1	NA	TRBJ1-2	CASSAPWGRGRRGGYTF	TGTGCCAGCAGTGCACCCTGGGGCAGGGGAAGGAGGGGTGGCTACACCTTC
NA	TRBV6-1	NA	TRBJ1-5	CASSEVGRGLQPQHF	TGTGCCAGCAGTGAGGTGGGTCGGGGGCTTCAGCCCCAGCATTTT
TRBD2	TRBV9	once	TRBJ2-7	CASSVTGGVEQYF	TGTGCCAGCAGCGTAACCGGGGGGGTCGAGCAGTACTTC
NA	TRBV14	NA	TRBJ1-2	CASSLTDGYGYTF	TGTGCCAGCAGCCTAACAGACGGTTATGGCTACACCTTC
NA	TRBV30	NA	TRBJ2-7	CAWSWGGEQYF	TGTGCCTGGAGTTGGGGTGGAGAGCAGTACTTC
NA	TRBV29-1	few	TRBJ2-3	CSVGGARDTQYF	TGCAGCGTTGGAGGGGCAAGAGATACGCAGTATTTT
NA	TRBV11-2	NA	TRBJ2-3	CASSSHSAPPDTQYF	TGTGCCAGCAGCTCCCACTCAGCCCCCCCCGATACGCAGTATTTT
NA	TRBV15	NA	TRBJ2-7	CATSREGSGYEQYF	TGTGCCACCAGCAGAGAGGGTAGCGGCTACGAGCAGTACTTC
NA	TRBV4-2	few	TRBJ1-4	CASSPQVLEGKLFF	TGTGCCAGCAGCCCACAGGTCCTAGAAGGAAAACTGTTTTTT
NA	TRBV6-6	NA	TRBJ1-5	CASSYEGRQGEPQHF	TGTGCCAGCAGTTACGAGGGTCGCCAAGGGGAGCCCCAGCATTTT
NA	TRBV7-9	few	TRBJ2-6	CASSPSGDGANVLTF	TGTGCCAGCAGCCCCTCAGGGGACGGGGCCAACGTCCTGACTTTC
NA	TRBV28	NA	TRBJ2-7	CASTAASFYYEQYF	TGTGCCAGTACAGCAGCTAGTTTTTACTACGAGCAGTACTTC
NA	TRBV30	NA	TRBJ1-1	CACSTTGNTEAFF	TGTGCCTGTTCCACAACGGGGAACACTGAAGCTTTCTTT
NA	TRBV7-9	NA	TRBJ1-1	CASSPGDRTLLRAFF	TGTGCCAGCAGCCCAGGAGACAGAACCCTTCTCCGAGCTTTCTTT
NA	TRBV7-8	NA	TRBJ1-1	CASSLASGIAFF	TGTGCCAGCAGCTTAGCTTCAGGGATAGCTTTCTTT
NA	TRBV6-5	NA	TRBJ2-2	CASSIRTGELFF	TGTGCCAGCAGTATACGGACCGGGGAGCTGTTTTTT
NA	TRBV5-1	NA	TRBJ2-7	CASSPRQGRGEQYF	TGCGCCAGCAGCCCTCGACAGGGGAGGGGGGAGCAGTACTTC
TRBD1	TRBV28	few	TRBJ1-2	CASRPGDRVYGYTF	TGTGCCAGCAGGCCGGGGGACAGGGTCTATGGCTACACCTTC
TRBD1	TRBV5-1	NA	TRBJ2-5	CASSLYRGEETQYF	TGCGCCAGCAGCCTCTACAGGGGTGAAGAGACCCAGTACTTC
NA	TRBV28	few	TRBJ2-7	CASSPVGTRTYEQYF	TGTGCCAGCAGCCCCGTCGGGACAAGGACCTACGAGCAGTACTTC
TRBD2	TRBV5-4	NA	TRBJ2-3	CASSLDSGVADTQYF	TGTGCCAGCAGCTTGGATAGCGGGGTGGCAGATACGCAGTATTTT